This TCR beta chain was sequenced in a study of blood T cells in healthy people across ages. Total RNA, at least 6 micrograms per sample, came from PBMCs. The CDR3 consists of 13 residues. J gave up 4 bases and V 9 bases, and 5 bases lay outside the gene matches. In germline, CDR1 is LGHNA, CDR2 YSLEER. Combining a sample-barcoded 5' primer with a J-beta primer mix, a second PCR ran for 7 to 11 cycles. MiXCR, applied by TCRdb to the 5' RACE reads, yields one record per CDR3 protein. The table shows hundreds of thousands of distinct CDR3 sequences, with roughly 48% occurring only once. This receptor was taken from a man older than 75 in good health. The sample consisted of blood. This rearrangement joins TRBV4-3 to TRBJ1-4, with TRBD1 identical over 7 bases. The CDR3 spells CASWGQHNEKLFF. The CDR3 DNA follows: TGCGCCAGTTGGGGACAGCATAATGAAAAACTGTTTTTT.